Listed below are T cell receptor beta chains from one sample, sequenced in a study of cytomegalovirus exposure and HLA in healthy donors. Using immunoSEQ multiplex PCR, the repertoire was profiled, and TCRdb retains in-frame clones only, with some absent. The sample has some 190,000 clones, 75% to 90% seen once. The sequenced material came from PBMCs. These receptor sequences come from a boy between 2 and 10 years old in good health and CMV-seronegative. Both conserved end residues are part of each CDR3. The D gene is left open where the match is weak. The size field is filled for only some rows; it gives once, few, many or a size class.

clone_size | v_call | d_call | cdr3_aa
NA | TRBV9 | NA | CASSENRDFSGNTIYF
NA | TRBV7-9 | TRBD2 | CASSWGLAGAMDTQYF
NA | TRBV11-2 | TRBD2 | CASSLFARELAGFGETQYF
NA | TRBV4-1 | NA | CASSQEAGLGNEQFF
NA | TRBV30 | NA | CAWRIQNSPLHF
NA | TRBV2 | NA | CASSESGGESPDLHF
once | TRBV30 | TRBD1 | CAWRARQGRSDGYTF
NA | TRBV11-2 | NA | CASSLGASANYNEQFF
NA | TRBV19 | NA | CASSMLGGFTDTQYF
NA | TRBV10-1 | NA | CASSESGGYNEQFF
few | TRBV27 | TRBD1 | CASSLTGGSYNEQFF
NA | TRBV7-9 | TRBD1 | CASSLVDRGSNEQFF
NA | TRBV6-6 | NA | CASSLTGLGNQPQHF
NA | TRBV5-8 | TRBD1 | CASSLLGQGGRQFF
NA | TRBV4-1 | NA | CASSDNRYEQYF
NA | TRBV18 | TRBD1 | CASSPRQGQGTGELFF
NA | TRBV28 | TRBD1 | CASSLGQGWNTGELFF
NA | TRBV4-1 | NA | CASSQVGGRIPFGYTF
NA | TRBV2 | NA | CASSEGLRRRNTEAFF
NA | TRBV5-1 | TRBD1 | CASSLTGDQPQHF
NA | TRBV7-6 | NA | CASSLDRGGGELFF
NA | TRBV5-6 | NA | CASNRPANTGELFF
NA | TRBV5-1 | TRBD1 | CASSLLPGQVMQETQYF
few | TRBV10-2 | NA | CASTPLEGEREKLFF
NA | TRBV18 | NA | CASSPGTGGRPIYF
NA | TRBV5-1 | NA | CASSSFGKLGRDTQYF
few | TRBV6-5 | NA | CASSYGQGSSYGYTF
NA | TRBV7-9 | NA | CSSSSDSYGYTF
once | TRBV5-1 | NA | CASSLGLPAVITDTQYF
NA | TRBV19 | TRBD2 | CASSAAGGLAGEAGELFF
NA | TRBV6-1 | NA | CASNEIGELFF
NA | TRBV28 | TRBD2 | CASSSSGRTHHNEQFF
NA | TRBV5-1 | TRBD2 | CASSLIGGGANTDTQYF
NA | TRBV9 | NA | CASSVVSSGNTIYF
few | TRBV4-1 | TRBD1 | CASSQAGQGYGYTF
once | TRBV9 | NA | CASSVGLAQGANVLTF
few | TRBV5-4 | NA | CASSSQGRTGELFF
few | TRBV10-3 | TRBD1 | CAISEGGQGNYGYTF
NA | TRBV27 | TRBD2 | CASSLLRLAGDAEQYF
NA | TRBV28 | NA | CASSFLQGEETQYF
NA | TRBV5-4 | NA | CASSPERRLGGYTF
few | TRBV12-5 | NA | CASGHGGNTEAFF
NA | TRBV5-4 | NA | CASSINREGSNQPQHF
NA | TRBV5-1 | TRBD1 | CASSLAGTGNQPQHF
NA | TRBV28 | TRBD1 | CASRPTGGREKLFF
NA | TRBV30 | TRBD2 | CAWSVGPGGETQYF
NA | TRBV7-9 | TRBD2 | CASSYRRDSGGIDTQYF
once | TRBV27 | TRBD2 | CASSLAGYYNEQFF
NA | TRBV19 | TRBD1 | CASSIGQGERETQYF
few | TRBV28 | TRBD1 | CASSLRQGASTYGYTF
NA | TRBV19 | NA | CATSPLPGDYGYTF
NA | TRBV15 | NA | CATSPLRGQTQYF
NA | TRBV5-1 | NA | CASSLAGDINEQFF